The 19 T cell receptor beta chains below all came from one sample that was sequenced in a study of blood T cell repertoires in COVID-19. Assay used: immunoSEQ multiplex PCR; TCRdb lists only in-frame clones, some missing. The sample yields 350,000 to 400,000 clones, roughly 86% seen once. Material for sequencing was PBMCs or T cells enriched from blood (not recorded which). Source of these receptors: a man in his forties in a cohort exposed to, infected with or recovered from COVID-19 (not recorded which).

V is TRBV2 and J is TRBJ1-3, with D possibly TRBD1 on 6 matching bases. From germline, CDR1 is SNHLY and CDR2 FYNNEI. This CDR3 has 15 residues. The ends were cut back, 6 bases at V and 4 bases at J, with 16 bases in the middle. The CDR3 nucleotides read TGTGCCAGCAGGCTCTCCAGGGGCGGAGGAAACACCATATATTTT. Its translation: CASRLSRGGGNTIYF.

The genes are TRBV2 and TRBJ2-3, with TRBD1 matching over 9 bases. CDR3 length: 15 amino acids. Germline V gene lookup returns CDR1 SNHLY and CDR2 FYNNEI. Losses at the gene ends were 5 bases for V and 4 bases for J; bases not matched to a gene: 7. In DNA form, the CDR3 reads TGTGCCAGCAGTCCGGGACAGGGTATTTCAGATACGCAGTATTTT. Protein: CASSPGQGISDTQYF.

The V and J genes are TRBV3-1 (or the pseudogene TRBV3-2) and TRBJ1-3; 9 positions match TRBD1. The ends lost 2 bases at V and 6 bases at J; junction bases unmatched: 11. CDR3 length: 17 amino acids. Per germline, CDR1 LGHDT and CDR2 YNNKEL (reference sequence). As DNA, the CDR3 is TGTGCCAGCAGCCAACGGAGGGACAGGGCTTCGGAAAACACCATATATTTT. Amino acid sequence: CASSQRRDRASENTIYF.

The chain links TRBV30 to TRBJ1-2, with no clear D. Looked up from germline, CDR1 is GTSNPN and CDR2 is SVGIG (reference sequence). The CDR3 is 13 amino acids. V lost 1 base, J lost 8 bases, and 14 bases lay in between. The CDR3 coding sequence is TGTGCCTGGAGTGGGACTGGGGTATGGGGCTACACCTTC. The encoded protein is CAWSGTGVWGYTF.

This chain links TRBV6-4 with TRBJ1-2, with a tentative D call TRBD1 (6 bases). The CDR3 runs to 11 residues. Germline assignment: CDR1 MRHNA and CDR2 SNTAGT. Trimming removed 8 bases at V and 5 bases at J, with 9 bases between. The CDR3 coding sequence is TGTGCCAGCCGGGACAATTATGGCTACACCTTC. As protein: CASRDNYGYTF.

This chain joins TRBV4-2 and TRBJ2-1; D gene uncertain. The CDR3 has 15 amino acids. Per germline, CDR1 LGHNA and CDR2 YNFKEQ. Trimming left V 0 bases short and J 0 bases short, with 6 bases between. The CDR3 region has the DNA TGTGCCAGCAGCCAAGAAGCAAGCTCCTACAATGAGCAGTTCTTC. This gives the protein CASSQEASSYNEQFF.

The table lists this clone with a count of one. The rearrangement joins TRBV2 to TRBJ2-1; D is unclear. CDR1 and CDR2 from the germline V gene are SNHLY and FYNNEI. Trimming pared 3 bases from V and 5 bases from J, leaving 11 bases between. This CDR3 is 14 amino acids long. DNA for the CDR3: TGTGCCAGCAGTGAGCTAGTCTGGGACAATGAGCAGTTCTTC. Protein: CASSELVWDNEQFF.

This sequence joins TRBV5-1 and TRBJ2-7; D is perhaps TRBD1 (7 bases). With 3 bases removed from V and 3 bases from J, the gap between germline ends came to 10 bases. Germline loops: CDR1 SGHRS, CDR2 YFSETQ. The length of the CDR3 is 13 residues. CDR3: CASSWRDSYEQYF. The CDR3, as DNA: TGCGCCAGCAGCTGGCGGGACAGCTACGAGCAGTACTTC.

A word on this clone: The sample carries other DNA sequences with the same CDR3. The chain is built from TRBV18 and TRBJ1-5; no reliable D call. CDR3 length: 15 residues. Germline values: CDR1 KGHSH, CDR2 LQKENI. V was shortened by 3 bases and J by 4 bases, with 13 bases between the two germline ends. The CDR3 spells CASSPREAGNQPQHF. The CDR3 coding sequence is TGTGCCAGCTCACCGAGGGAAGCAGGTAATCAGCCCCAGCATTTT.

The V gene is TRBV29-1, the J gene TRBJ2-1, with TRBD2 matching 9 bases. The CDR3 extends over 13 amino acids. V trimming: 6 bases; J trimming: 7 bases; junction bases outside the gene matches: 7. Germline V gene lookup returns CDR1 SQVTM and CDR2 ANQGSEA. The CDR3 loop is CSVALAGKNEQFF. CDR3 in DNA: TGCAGCGTAGCGCTAGCGGGGAAAAATGAGCAGTTCTTC.

The chain recombines TRBV25-1 with TRBJ2-3; no reliable D call. V was cut by 3 bases and J by 4 bases, with 8 bases left in between. Germline V gene data show CDR1 as MGHDK and CDR2 as SYGVNS. This CDR3 spans 13 amino acids. CDR3 coding DNA: TGTGCCAGCAGTGATCACTCCGCAGATACGCAGTATTTT. Its protein is CASSDHSADTQYF.

J is TRBJ2-7 and V is TRBV11-1, with 8 bases lining up with TRBD2. CDR1 and CDR2 from the germline V gene are SGHAT and FQDESV (reference sequence). V lost 4 bases, J lost 3 bases, and 8 bases stayed unmatched. This CDR3 region has 15 residues. The CDR3 DNA follows: TGTGCCAGCAGCTGGCGGGAGGACAACTACTACGAGCAGTACTTC. Translation: CASSWREDNYYEQYF.

The chain employs TRBV11-2 and TRBJ1-1, with a possible D match to TRBD1 (5 bases). The germline V gene encodes CDR1 SGHAT and CDR2 FQNNGV. This CDR3 is 16 amino acids long. V gave up 3 bases and J gave up 0 bases, with 14 bases separating them. The CDR3 here is CASSFHSRAMNTEAFF. The CDR3 region has the DNA TGTGCCAGCAGCTTCCATTCCAGGGCGATGAACACTGAAGCTTTCTTT.

V usage is TRBV27 and J usage is TRBJ2-1; 13 positions match TRBD2. The junction had 8 bases not matched to a gene; V was cut back by 6 bases and J by 6 bases. The CDR3 totals 16 residues. In germline, CDR1 is MNHEY, CDR2 SMNVEV (reference sequence). The chain's CDR3 is CASSPRLAGGLNEQFF. CDR3 sequence (DNA): TGTGCCAGCAGCCCAAGACTAGCGGGAGGACTCAATGAGCAGTTCTTC.

The chain links TRBV4-1 to TRBJ2-7; D perhaps matches TRBD1 (6 bases). V lost 4 bases, J lost 2 bases, and 21 bases lay in between. The CDR3 length is 17 residues. Germline V CDR1 and CDR2: MGHRA, YSYEKL. CDR3 amino acids: CASSPPLTGTTPYEQYF. CDR3 DNA sequence: TGCGCCAGCAGCCCCCCGTTAACCGGGACAACACCCTACGAGCAGTACTTC.

The rearrangement links TRBV7-3 to TRBJ2-1; D is uncertain. V was trimmed by 2 bases and J by 7 bases, leaving 9 bases between them. Germline V gene lookup returns CDR1 SGHTA and CDR2 FQGTGA. The CDR3 covers 13 residues. For the CDR3, the DNA is TGTGCCAGCAGCTTAGGTACGGAGAATGAGCAGTTCTTC. Translated, it gives CASSLGTENEQFF.

In this sample, this clone turned up once. The chain employs TRBV10-1 and TRBJ2-1; TRBD2 matches 12 bases. The CDR3 extends over 18 amino acids. V dropped 6 bases and J dropped 0; count of bases not matched to a gene: 9. The germline gives CDR1 WNHNN, CDR2 SYGVQD (reference sequence). Written as DNA, the CDR3 is TGCGCCAGCAGCTCTAGCGGGAGGGCCGGAAGCTCCTACAATGAGCAGTTCTTC. Encoded protein: CASSSSGRAGSSYNEQFF.

This chain links TRBV3-1 (or the pseudogene TRBV3-2) with TRBJ2-7, with D possibly matching TRBD2 (6 bases). Germline values: CDR1 LGHDT, CDR2 YNNKEL (reference sequence). Trimming took off 4 bases at V and 5 bases at J, with 15 bases between the two ends. The CDR3 consists of 14 residues. CDR3 in DNA: TGTGCCAGCAGCCGGTCGGGAGATATGCACGAGCAGTACTTC. Protein: CASSRSGDMHEQYF.

The gene calls are TRBV19 and TRBJ2-3; TRBD1 matches at 10 bases. The V gene end was trimmed by 3 bases and the J gene end by 0 bases; junction bases not matched to a gene: 6. This CDR3 has 17 amino acids. Germline CDR1 is LNHDA and CDR2 is SQIVND (reference sequence). The CDR3 DNA follows: TGTGCCAGTAGTATGGGACAGGGGCCTTTCAGCACAGATACGCAGTATTTT. Residues: CASSMGQGPFSTDTQYF. Full variable domain (missing parts from reference TRBV19 and TRBJ2-3): DGGITQSPKYLFRKEGQNVTLSCEQNLNHDAMYWYRQDPGQGLRLIYYSQIVNDFQKGDIAEGYSVSREKKESFPLTVTSAQKNPTAFYLCASSMGQGPFSTDTQYFGPGTRLTVL.